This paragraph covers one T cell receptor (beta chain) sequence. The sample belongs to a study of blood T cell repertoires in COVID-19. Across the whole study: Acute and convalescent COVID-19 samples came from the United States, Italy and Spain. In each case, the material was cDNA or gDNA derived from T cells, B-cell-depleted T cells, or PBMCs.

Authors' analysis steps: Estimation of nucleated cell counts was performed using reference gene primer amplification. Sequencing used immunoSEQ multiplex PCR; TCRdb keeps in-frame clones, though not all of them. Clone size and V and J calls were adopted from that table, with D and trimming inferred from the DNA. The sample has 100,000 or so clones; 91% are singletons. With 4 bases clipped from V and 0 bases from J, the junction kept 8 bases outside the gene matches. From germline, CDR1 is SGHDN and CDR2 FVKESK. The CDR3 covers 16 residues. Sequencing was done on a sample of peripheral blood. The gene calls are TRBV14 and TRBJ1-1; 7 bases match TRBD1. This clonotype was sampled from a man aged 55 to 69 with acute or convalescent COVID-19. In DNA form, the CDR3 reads TGTGCCAGCAGCCGTTGGGACAGACTTATGAACACTGAAGCTTTCTTT. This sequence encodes CASSRWDRLMNTEAFF.